This T cell receptor beta chain emerged from a study of breast tumors, draining lymph nodes, adjacent tissues. TCRdb called the multiplex PCR reads again in MiXCR, with one record for every CDR3 protein. This table holds about 140,000 distinct CDR3 sequences, 30% to 35% found once. The lymph nodes were axillary draining lymph nodes from breast cancer patients. Worth noting for this clonotype: Its cognate antigen is unknown.

This CDR3 has 16 amino acids. In germline, CDR1 is SNHLY, CDR2 FYNNEI. V was pared by 8 bases and J by 5 bases, with 25 bases between. The study's findings and limits: Luminal-like breast cancer showed significantly greater tumor-nontumor repertoire similarity than basal-like breast cancer did. Findings are consistent with lymph node origin and intratumoral expansion of most tumor T cells. Data only fit, rather than demonstrated, lymph node origin of most tumor T cells. Tumor repertoires ranked between lymph nodes and nontumor tissue in diversity, with V and J gene preferences.

V is TRBV2 and J is TRBJ2-7; D might be TRBD1 (6 bases). The receptor's source is a female donor with breast cancer. Some clones in this sample may be carry-over from other donors' samples. The source material was axillary lymph node tissue. The CDR3 DNA follows: TGTGCCAGCGGGACAACGAACACCGGGGTTCTCGACGAGCAGTACTTC. Protein sequence: CASGTTNTGVLDEQYF.